The 20 T cell receptor beta chains below come from one sample, sequenced in a study of T cells after yellow fever vaccination. TCRdb reprocessed the 5' RACE reads with MiXCR, giving one entry per CDR3 protein. This sample carries more than 300,000 distinct CDR3 sequences, around 4.4% of them seen once, and the ten largest clones take approximately 19%. The sample in question was PBMCs, obtained 15 days after the yellow fever booster vaccination. The receptors come from a man between 18 and 29 years old who received the YFV17D yellow fever vaccine.

The chain recombines TRBV7-9 with TRBJ2-2; perhaps TRBD1 as D (6 bases). The CDR3 is made up of 15 amino acids. CDR1 and CDR2 from the germline V gene are SEHNR and FQNEAQ (reference sequence). Trimming took off 5 bases at V and 6 bases at J, with 16 bases between the two ends. CDR3: CASSPMDGGPGELFF. The CDR3 DNA is TGTGCCAGCAGCCCGATGGATGGGGGCCCCGGGGAGCTGTTTTTT.

The chain is built from TRBV15 and TRBJ2-7; 9 bases match TRBD1. The CDR3 contains 16 residues. The V and J ends lost 1 base and 7 bases, in that order; junction bases with no gene match: 11. CDR1 and CDR2 from the germline V gene are LNHNV and YYDKDF (reference sequence). The CDR3: CATSRVGTGLLREQYF. The CDR3 DNA reads TGTGCCACCAGCAGAGTAGGGACAGGGTTGCTACGGGAGCAGTACTTC.

This clonotype was seen more than once but under ten times. The rearrangement joins TRBV12-3 or TRBV12-4 to TRBJ1-4; D remains unclear. The CDR3 has 14 amino acids. V lost 3 bases to trimming and J lost 1 base, with 6 bases between them. The CDR3 here is CASSLSQTNEKLFF. Here the CDR3 DNA reads TGTGCCAGCAGTTTGTCGCAAACTAATGAAAAACTGTTTTTT.

The chain recombines TRBV12-3 or TRBV12-4 with TRBJ1-2; no clear D. The V and J ends lost 4 bases and 8 bases respectively, with 17 bases between them. The CDR3 covers 14 residues. The CDR3 loop reads CASSSRESGVGYTF. CDR3 nucleotides: TGTGCCAGCAGTTCGCGGGAGTCCGGGGTAGGCTACACCTTC.

This clonotype showed up just a few times. This rearrangement joins TRBV7-3 to TRBJ2-1; 13 bases fit TRBD2. After removal of 4 bases from V and 6 bases from J, the junction contained 9 bases not matched to a gene. This CDR3 is 17 amino acids long. Germline V gene lookup returns CDR1 SGHTA and CDR2 FQGTGA. The CDR3 DNA is TGTGCCAGCAGCTCAACCGGGACTAGCGGGGCAGGCAATGAGCAGTTCTTC. This encodes CASSSTGTSGAGNEQFF. Combining the CDR3 with reference TRBV7-3 and TRBJ2-1 gives the whole variable domain GAGVSQTPSNKVTEKGKYVELRCDPISGHTALYWYRQSLGQGPEFLIYFQGTGAADDSGLPNDRFFAVRPEGSVSTLKIQRTERGDSAVYLCASSSTGTSGAGNEQFFGPGTRLTVL.

V usage is TRBV7-9 and J usage is TRBJ1-3; unclear D gene. The CDR3 is 13 residues long. V lost 3 bases, J lost 7 bases, and 10 bases lay in between. Germline V CDR1 and CDR2: SEHNR, FQNEAQ (reference sequence). The CDR3 nucleotides read TGTGCCAGCAGCTTCCGAGGGAGTAACACCATATATTTT. It is translated as CASSFRGSNTIYF.

This sequence joins TRBV12-3 or TRBV12-4 and TRBJ1-5, with D unclear. The CDR3 runs to 13 residues. Trimming removed 8 bases at V and 1 base at J, with 9 bases between. Written as DNA, the CDR3 is TGTGCCAGCCGAGCGTCCAGCAATCAGCCCCAGCATTTT. Amino acids: CASRASSNQPQHF.

This clonotype has only a few counts. The rearrangement uses TRBV5-4 and TRBJ1-4, with 9 bases aligning to TRBD1. J gave up 8 bases and V 4 bases, and 9 bases lay outside the gene matches. From germline, CDR1 is SGHNT and CDR2 YYREEE (reference sequence). CDR3 length: 15 residues. CDR3 DNA sequence: TGTGCCAGCAGCCTGGGGGGGACAGGGCGCGAAAAACTGTTTTTT. This sequence encodes CASSLGGTGREKLFF.

The rearrangement joins TRBV18 to TRBJ2-7; 7 bases align to TRBD1. With 5 bases clipped from V and 2 bases from J, the junction kept 6 bases outside the gene matches. Looked up from germline, CDR1 is KGHSH and CDR2 is LQKENI. The CDR3 has 14 residues. CDR3 loop: CASSERQGPYEQYF. The CDR3 region has the DNA TGTGCCAGCTCAGAGAGACAGGGCCCCTACGAGCAGTACTTC.

CDR3 in DNA: TGTGCCAGCAGTTTTGAGGTTCAGCCCCAGCATTTT. It encodes CASSFEVQPQHF. This chain links TRBV12-3 or TRBV12-4 with TRBJ1-5; D unclear. Trimming pared 3 bases from V and 6 bases from J, leaving 6 bases between. The CDR3 length is 12 residues.

This clonotype showed up many times. The junction shows a germline mismatch at one end, possibly a read error. The chain couples TRBV5-1 to TRBJ1-4; TRBD1 matches 8 bases. The CDR3 loop spans 16 amino acids. Germline V gives CDR1 SGHRS, CDR2 YFSETQ. The CDR3 is CASSFGQGRANERLFF. Written as DNA, the CDR3 is TGCGCCAGCAGCTTCGGACAGGGAAGGGCAAATGAAAGACTGTTTTTT.

This clonotype was seen at least ten times. The CDR3 reads CASSQDLGYEQYV. The DNA of the CDR3 is TGCGCCAGCAGCCAAGATTTGGGCTACGAGCAGTACGTC. V usage is TRBV4-3 and J usage is TRBJ2-7; D ambiguous. The CDR3 has 13 amino acids. V lost 0 bases, J lost 3 bases, and 6 bases lay in between. The germline V gene encodes CDR1 LGHNA and CDR2 YSLEER.

This clonotype was observed many times. V gene TRBV7-9 combines with J gene TRBJ2-1, with D hard to call. Germline V CDR1 and CDR2: SEHNR, FQNEAQ (reference sequence). The CDR3 spans 11 residues. V was shortened by 2 bases and J by 8 bases, with 4 bases between the two germline ends. The CDR3 DNA follows: TGTGCCAGCAGCTTATCGTATGAGCAGTTCTTC. Its protein is CASSLSYEQFF. Using reference TRBV7-9 and TRBJ2-1 for the parts outside the CDR3, the full variable domain is DTGVSQNPRHKITKRGQNVTFRCDPISEHNRLYWYRQTLGQGPEFLTYFQNEAQLEKSRLLSDRFSAERPKGSFSTLEIQRTEQGDSAMYLCASSLSYEQFFGPGTRLTVL.

This clonotype appeared a few times. The chain carries TRBV18 and TRBJ1-4; 10 nucleotides align to TRBD1. In germline, CDR1 is KGHSH, CDR2 LQKENI. CDR3 length equals 16 residues. J lost 6 bases, V lost 4 bases, and 8 bases had no gene match. This CDR3 is CASSLNVGTGDEKLFF. CDR3 DNA: TGTGCCAGCTCACTAAATGTTGGGACAGGGGATGAAAAACTGTTTTTT. The full variable domain, rest sourced from reference TRBV18 and TRBJ1-4, is NAGVMQNPRHLVRRRGQEARLRCSPMKGHSHVYWYRQLPEEGLKFMVYLQKENIIDESGMPKERFSAEFPKEGPSILRIQQVVRGDSAAYFCASSLNVGTGDEKLFFGSGTQLSVL.

This clonotype was observed at least ten times. The rearrangement joins TRBV9 to TRBJ1-1; D is perhaps TRBD1 (6 bases). The CDR3 is made up of 15 amino acids. V was pared by 3 bases and J by 6 bases, with 18 bases between. Germline assignment: CDR1 SGDLS and CDR2 YYNGEE. The CDR3 coding sequence is TGTGCCAGCAGCGCCAACGACATAGGGGGGTCTGAAGCTTTCTTT. Its translation: CASSANDIGGSEAFF.

Ten or more counts support this clonotype. The gene calls are TRBV4-3 and TRBJ2-4; 9 bases align to TRBD1. The CDR3 length is 15 residues. From germline, CDR1 is LGHNA and CDR2 YSLEER. Trimming removed 4 bases from V and 7 bases from J; junction bases left unmatched: 8. The CDR3 DNA sequence: TGCGCCAGCAGCCCGGGACAGGGCACGGGGAACATTCAGTACTTC. Protein product: CASSPGQGTGNIQYF.

Ten or more counts support this clonotype. CDR3 amino acids: CASSTRDGLNEQYF. The CDR3 DNA sequence: TGTGCCAGCAGCACCCGGGACGGACTAAACGAGCAGTACTTC. The chain joins TRBV4-2 to TRBJ2-7, with D possibly being TRBD2 (6 bases). Germline V CDR1 and CDR2: LGHNA, YNFKEQ. The CDR3 has 14 amino acids. The V end was cut by 5 bases, the J end by 5 bases, with 16 bases between.

This clonotype was found many times. The V and J genes are TRBV24-1 and TRBJ2-4, with TRBD2 as a possible D gene (6 bases). Looked up from germline, CDR1 is KGHDR and CDR2 is SFDVKD. CDR3 size: 14 residues. Trimming removed 4 bases at V and 5 bases at J, with 11 bases between. Written as DNA, the CDR3 is TGTGCCACCAGTGACCCTAGGAGGGAAAACATTCAGTACTTC. Protein sequence: CATSDPRRENIQYF.

This clonotype was seen many times. The V call is TRBV3-1, the J call TRBJ1-3; TRBD1 agrees at 7 bases. The CDR3 totals 15 residues. The germline V gene has CDR1 LGHDT and CDR2 YNNKEL (reference sequence). V lost 6 bases, J lost 2 bases, and 7 bases stayed unmatched. CDR3 amino acids: CASSQTGHAGNTIYF. The CDR3 nucleotides read TGTGCCAGCAGTCAGACAGGGCATGCTGGAAACACCATATATTTT.

V is TRBV12-3 or TRBV12-4 and J is TRBJ1-5; D gene ambiguous. The CDR3 is made up of 14 amino acids. The germline V and J ends were trimmed by 3 bases and 0 bases, with 6 bases remaining between them. DNA of the CDR3: TGTGCCAGCAGTTTCAGTTATAGCAATCAGCCCCAGCATTTT. This gives the protein CASSFSYSNQPQHF.